The clone carrying this T cell receptor beta chain was detected many times. The data stem from a study of T cell repertoires in cytomegalovirus infection. TCRdb reprocessed the reads with MiXCR, giving one entry per CDR3 protein. The table includes 400,000 or so distinct CDR3 sequences, roughly 18% detected once. The V and J ends lost 5 bases and 1 base, in that order; junction bases with no gene match: 10. Germline V gene sequence: CDR1 SGHTA, CDR2 FQGNSA. CDR3 length equals 16 residues. The sequenced sample was PBMCs. The gene calls are TRBV7-2 and TRBJ1-1; 7 bases match TRBD1. The receptor comes from a human donor in good health (CMV status not recorded). Some clones in this sample may be carry-over from other donors' samples. CDR3 residues: CASSAHGGTANTEAFF. As DNA, the CDR3 is TGTGCCAGCAGCGCCCACGGAGGGACAGCGAACACTGAAGCTTTCTTT.